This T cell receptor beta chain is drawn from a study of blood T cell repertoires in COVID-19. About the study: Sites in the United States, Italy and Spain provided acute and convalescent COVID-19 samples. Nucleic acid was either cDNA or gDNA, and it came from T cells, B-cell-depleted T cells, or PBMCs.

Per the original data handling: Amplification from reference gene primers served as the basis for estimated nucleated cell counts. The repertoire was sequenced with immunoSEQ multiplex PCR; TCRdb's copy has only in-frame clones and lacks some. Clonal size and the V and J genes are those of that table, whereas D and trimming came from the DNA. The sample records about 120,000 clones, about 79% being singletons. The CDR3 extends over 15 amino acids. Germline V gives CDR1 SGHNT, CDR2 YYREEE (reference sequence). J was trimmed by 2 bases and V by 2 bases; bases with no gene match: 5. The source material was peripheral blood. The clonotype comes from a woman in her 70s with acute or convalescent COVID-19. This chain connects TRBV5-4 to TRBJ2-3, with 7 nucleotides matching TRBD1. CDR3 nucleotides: TGTGCCAGCAGCTTACGGGACAGACCCACAGATACGCAGTATTTT. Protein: CASSLRDRPTDTQYF.